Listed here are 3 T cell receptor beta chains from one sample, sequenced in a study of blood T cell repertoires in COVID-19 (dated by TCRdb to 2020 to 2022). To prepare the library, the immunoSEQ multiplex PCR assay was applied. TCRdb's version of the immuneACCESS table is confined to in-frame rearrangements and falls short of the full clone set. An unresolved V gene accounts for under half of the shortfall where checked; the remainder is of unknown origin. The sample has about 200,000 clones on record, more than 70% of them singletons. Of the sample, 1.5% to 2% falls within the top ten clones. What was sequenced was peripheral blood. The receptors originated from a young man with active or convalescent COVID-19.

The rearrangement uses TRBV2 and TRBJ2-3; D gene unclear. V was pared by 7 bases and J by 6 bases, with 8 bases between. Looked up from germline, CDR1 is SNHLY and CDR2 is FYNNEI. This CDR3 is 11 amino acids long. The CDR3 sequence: CASKFGDTQYF. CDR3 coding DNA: TGTGCCAGCAAATTCGGGGATACGCAGTATTTT.

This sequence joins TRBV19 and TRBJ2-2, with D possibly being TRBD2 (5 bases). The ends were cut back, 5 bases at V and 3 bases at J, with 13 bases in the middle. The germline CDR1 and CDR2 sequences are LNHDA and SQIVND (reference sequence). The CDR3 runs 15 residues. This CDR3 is CASSPRGRDTGELFF. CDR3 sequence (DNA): TGTGCCAGTAGTCCCCGTGGGCGGGACACCGGGGAGCTGTTTTTT.

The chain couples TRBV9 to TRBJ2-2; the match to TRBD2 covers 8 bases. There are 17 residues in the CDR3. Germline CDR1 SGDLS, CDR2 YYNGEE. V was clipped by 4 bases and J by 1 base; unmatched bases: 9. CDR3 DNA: TGTGCCAGCAGCACAACGAGCGGGGGATTGAACACCGGGGAGCTGTTTTTT. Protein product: CASSTTSGGLNTGELFF. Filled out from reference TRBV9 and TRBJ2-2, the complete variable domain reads DSGVTQTPKHLITATGQRVTLRCSPRSGDLSVYWYQQSLDQGLQFLIQYYNGEERAKGNILERFSAQQFPDLHSELNLSSLELGDSALYFCASSTTSGGLNTGELFFGEGSRLTVL.